This entry lists 3 T cell receptor delta chains sequenced from one sample in a study of gamma-delta T cells after stem cell transplantation. TCRdb called clones anew from the RT-PCR reads with CATT. The table lists roughly 1,600 delta-chain clones, about 4% of them singletons. Specimen: gamma-delta T cells. These receptors were taken from a human donor. It is not recorded whose cells these are; they may come from a transplant donor.

A remark on this clone: This probably arose from a read error, given a far larger clone one base away. Other DNA sequences within the sample encode an identical CDR3. V is TRDV1 and J is TRDJ1, with D possibly being TRDD1 or TRDD3 (5 bases each). The germline V gene has CDR1 TSWWSYY and CDR2 QGS. The CDR3 is made up of 18 amino acids. The CDR3: CALGGIVYLPSYTDKLIF. CDR3 nucleotide sequence: TGTGCTCTTGGGGGGATAGTATACTTACCCTCGTACACCGATAAACTCATCTTC.

Worth noting for this clone: A far larger clone is only one base removed, so a read error is likely. The chain recombines TRDV1 with TRDJ1; 9 bases map to TRDD3. Germline V gene data show CDR1 as TSWWSYY and CDR2 as QGS. V lost 0 bases to trimming and J lost 0 bases; unmatched junction nucleotides: 14. This CDR3 has 20 residues. The DNA of the CDR3 is TGTGCTCTTGGGGAACTAGTACCCTACTGGGGGACACCTGACACCGATAAACTCATCTTT. It encodes CALGELVPYWGTPDTDKLIF.

This clone is deemed medium-sized. This same CDR3 is encoded by further DNA sequences in the sample. This chain uses TRDV1 with TRDJ1, with 8 bases lining up with TRDD3. Germline V gene data show CDR1 as TSWWSYY and CDR2 as QGS. CDR3 length equals 22 residues. V lost 1 base and J lost 0; bases outside the gene matches: 22. Written as DNA, the CDR3 is TGTGCTCTTGGGGAACACAGAAGTCCGTACTGGGGGTCCCCATTGTACACCGATAAACTCATCTTT. It is translated as CALGEHRSPYWGSPLYTDKLIF.